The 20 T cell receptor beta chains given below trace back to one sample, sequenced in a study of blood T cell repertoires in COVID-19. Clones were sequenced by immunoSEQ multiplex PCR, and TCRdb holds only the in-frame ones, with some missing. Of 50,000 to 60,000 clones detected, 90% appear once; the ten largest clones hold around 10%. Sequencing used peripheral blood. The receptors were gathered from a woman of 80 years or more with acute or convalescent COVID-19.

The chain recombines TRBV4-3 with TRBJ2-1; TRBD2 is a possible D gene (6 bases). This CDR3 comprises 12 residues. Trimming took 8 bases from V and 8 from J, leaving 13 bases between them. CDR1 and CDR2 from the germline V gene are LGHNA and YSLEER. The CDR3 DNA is TGCGCCAGCTCCTCGGGAGACGATGAGCAGTTCTTC. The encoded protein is CASSSGDDEQFF.

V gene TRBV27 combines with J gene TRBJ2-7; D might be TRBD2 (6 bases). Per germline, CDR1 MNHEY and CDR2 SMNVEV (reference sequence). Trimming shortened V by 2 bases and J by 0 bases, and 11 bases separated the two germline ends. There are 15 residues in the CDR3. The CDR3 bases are TGTGCCAGCAGTTTAGGCACCGGGGGCTCCTACGAGCAGTACTTC. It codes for CASSLGTGGSYEQYF.

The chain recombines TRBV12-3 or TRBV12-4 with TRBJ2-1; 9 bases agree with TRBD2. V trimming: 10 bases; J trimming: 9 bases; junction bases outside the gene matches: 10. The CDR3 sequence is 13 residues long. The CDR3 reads CATSTSGRSEQFF. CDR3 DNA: TGTGCCACGTCGACTAGCGGCAGGAGTGAGCAGTTCTTC.

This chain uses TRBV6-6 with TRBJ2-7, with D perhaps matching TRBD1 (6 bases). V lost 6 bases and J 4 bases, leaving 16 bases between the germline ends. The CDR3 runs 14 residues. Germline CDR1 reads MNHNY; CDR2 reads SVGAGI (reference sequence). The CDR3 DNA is TGTGCCAGCAGCCCCTCAGGGGTCCCGTACGAGCAGTACTTC. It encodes CASSPSGVPYEQYF.

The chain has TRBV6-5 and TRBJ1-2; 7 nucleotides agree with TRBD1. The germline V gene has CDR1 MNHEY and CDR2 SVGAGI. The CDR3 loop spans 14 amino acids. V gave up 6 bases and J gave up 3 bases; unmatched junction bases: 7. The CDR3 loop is CASRRVTGDYGYTF. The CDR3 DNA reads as TGTGCCAGCAGAAGGGTTACAGGGGACTATGGCTACACCTTC.

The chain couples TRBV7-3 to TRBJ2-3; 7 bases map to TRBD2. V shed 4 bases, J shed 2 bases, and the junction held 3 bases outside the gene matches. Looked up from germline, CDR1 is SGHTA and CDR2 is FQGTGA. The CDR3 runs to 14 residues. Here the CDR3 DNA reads TGTGCCAGCAGCTCCAGCGGGAACACAGATACGCAGTATTTT. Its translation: CASSSSGNTDTQYF.

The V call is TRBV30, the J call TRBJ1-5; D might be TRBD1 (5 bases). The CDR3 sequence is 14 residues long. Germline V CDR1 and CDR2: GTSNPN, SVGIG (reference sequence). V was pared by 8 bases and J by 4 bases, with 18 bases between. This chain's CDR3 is CARSATVQNQPQHF. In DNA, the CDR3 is TGTGCCAGATCCGCGACAGTCCAGAATCAGCCCCAGCATTTT. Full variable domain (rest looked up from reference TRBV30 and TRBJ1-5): SQTIHQWPATLVQPVGSPLSLECTVEGTSNPNLYWYRQAAGRGLQLLFYSVGIGQISSEVPQNLSASRPQDRQFILSSKKLLLSDSGFYLCARSATVQNQPQHFGDGTRLSIL.

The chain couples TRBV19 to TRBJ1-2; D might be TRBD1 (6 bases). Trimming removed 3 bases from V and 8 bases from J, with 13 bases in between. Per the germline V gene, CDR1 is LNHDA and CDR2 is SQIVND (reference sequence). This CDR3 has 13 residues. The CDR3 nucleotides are TGTGCCAGTAGTATCGGCAGGGGCGGGGGCTACACCTTC. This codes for CASSIGRGGGYTF.

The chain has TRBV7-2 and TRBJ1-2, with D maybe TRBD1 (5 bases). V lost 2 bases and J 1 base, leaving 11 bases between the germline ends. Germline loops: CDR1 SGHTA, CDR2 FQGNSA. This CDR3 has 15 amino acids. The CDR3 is CASSLLSGDNYGYTF. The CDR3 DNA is TGTGCCAGCAGCTTACTCTCGGGGGATAACTATGGCTACACCTTC.

This CDR3 is CASSLERDRGSPSSYEQYF. For the CDR3, the DNA is TGCGCCAGCAGCTTGGAACGGGACAGGGGGTCGCCAAGTTCCTACGAGCAGTACTTC. The chain couples TRBV5-1 to TRBJ2-7; 11 nucleotides line up with TRBD1. The V segment lost 0 bases and the J segment 1 base; nucleotides outside the gene matches: 12. Germline lookup yields CDR1 SGHRS and CDR2 YFSETQ. The CDR3 length is 19 residues. Full variable domain (missing parts from reference TRBV5-1 and TRBJ2-7): KAGVTQTPRYLIKTRGQQVTLSCSPISGHRSVSWYQQTPGQGLQFLFEYFSETQRNKGNFPGRFSGRQFSNSRSEMNVSTLELGDSALYLCASSLERDRGSPSSYEQYFGPGTRLTVT.

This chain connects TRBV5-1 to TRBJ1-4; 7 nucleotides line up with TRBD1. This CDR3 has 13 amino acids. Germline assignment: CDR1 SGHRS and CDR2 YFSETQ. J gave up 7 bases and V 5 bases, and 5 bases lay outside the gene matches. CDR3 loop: CASSSTGREKLFF. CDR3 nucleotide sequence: TGCGCCAGCAGTTCGACAGGGCGTGAAAAACTGTTTTTT.

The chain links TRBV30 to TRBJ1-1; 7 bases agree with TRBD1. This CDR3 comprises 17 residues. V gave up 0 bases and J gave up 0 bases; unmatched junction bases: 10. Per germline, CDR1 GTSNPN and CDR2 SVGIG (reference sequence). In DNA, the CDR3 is TGTGCCTGGAGTGTGAGGGGTGGGACAGTTCTGAACACTGAAGCTTTCTTT. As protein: CAWSVRGGTVLNTEAFF.

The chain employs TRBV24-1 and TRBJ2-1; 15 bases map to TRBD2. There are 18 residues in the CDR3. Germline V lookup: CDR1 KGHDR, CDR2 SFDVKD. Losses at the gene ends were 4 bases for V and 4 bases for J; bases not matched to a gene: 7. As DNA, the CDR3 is TGTGCCACCAGTGACCCCGGGACTAGCGGGAGGAAATACAATGAGCAGTTCTTC. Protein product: CATSDPGTSGRKYNEQFF.

CDR3 DNA sequence: TGTGCCAGTAGCCCGGACATCAACTATGGCTACACCTTC. Protein sequence: CASSPDINYGYTF. The chain couples TRBV6-4 to TRBJ1-2; a possible D gene is TRBD1 (5 bases). Trimming shortened V by 9 bases and J by 2 bases, and 13 bases separated the two germline ends. This CDR3 is built from 13 residues. Germline V gene sequence: CDR1 MRHNA, CDR2 SNTAGT.

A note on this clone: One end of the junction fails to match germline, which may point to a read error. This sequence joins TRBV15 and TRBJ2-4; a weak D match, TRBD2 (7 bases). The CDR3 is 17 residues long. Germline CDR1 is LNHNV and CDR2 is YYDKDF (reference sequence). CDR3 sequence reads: CATSTNTGSGARNIQYF. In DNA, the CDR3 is TGTGCCACCAGCACCAATACAGGGAGCGGGGCCAGAAACATTCAGTACTTC.

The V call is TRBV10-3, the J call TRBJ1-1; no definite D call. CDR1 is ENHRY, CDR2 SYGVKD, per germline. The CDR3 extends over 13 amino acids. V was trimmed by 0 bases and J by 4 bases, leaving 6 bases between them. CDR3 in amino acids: CAISESGSTEAFF. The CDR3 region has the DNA TGTGCCATCAGTGAGTCAGGGAGCACTGAAGCTTTCTTT.

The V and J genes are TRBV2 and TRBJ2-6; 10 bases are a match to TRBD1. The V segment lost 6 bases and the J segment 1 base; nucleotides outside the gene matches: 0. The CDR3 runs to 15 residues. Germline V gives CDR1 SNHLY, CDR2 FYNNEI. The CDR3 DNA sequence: TGTGCCAGCAGGGGACAGGGGTCTGGGGCCAACGTCCTGACTTTC. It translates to CASRGQGSGANVLTF.

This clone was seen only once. The CDR3 is CASSRDRSTDTQYF. The CDR3 DNA reads as TGTGCCAGCAGCCGGGACAGGAGCACAGATACGCAGTATTTT. This chain connects TRBV5-8 to TRBJ2-3, with 8 bases fitting TRBD1. This CDR3 is 14 amino acids long. Trimming took 4 bases from V and 0 from J; bases not matched to a gene: 1. Germline V gene data show CDR1 as SGHTS and CDR2 as YDEGEE.

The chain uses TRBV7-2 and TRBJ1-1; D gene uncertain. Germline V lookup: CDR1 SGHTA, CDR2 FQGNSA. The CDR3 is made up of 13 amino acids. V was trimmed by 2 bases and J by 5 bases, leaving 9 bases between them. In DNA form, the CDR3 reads TGTGCCAGCAGCTTATTTTCGGGGACTGAAGCTTTCTTT. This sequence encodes CASSLFSGTEAFF.

The CDR3 DNA reads TGTGCCAGCAGCTTGGTCCTCATTGACAGCCGGATTTACGAGCAGTACTTC. Encoded protein: CASSLVLIDSRIYEQYF. The chain employs TRBV5-4 and TRBJ2-7; D is possibly TRBD1 (5 bases). The V and J ends lost 0 bases and 4 bases respectively, with 20 bases between them. Germline-derived CDR1 and CDR2 are SGHNT and YYREEE (reference sequence). This CDR3 contains 17 residues.